Here is one T cell receptor (beta chain) with its context. Profiling relied on immunoSEQ multiplex PCR, and the TCRdb table lists in-frame clones only, not all of them. The sample lists tens of thousands of clones, about 70% seen once, with 7% to 9.5% in the top ten. This sample is part of a study of radiotherapy plus CTLA-4 blockade in lung cancer. V was cut by 3 bases and J by 3 bases, with 6 bases left in between. CDR1 SGHKS and CDR2 YYEKEE come from the germline V gene (reference sequence). The CDR3 is 12 residues long. Sequencing used peripheral blood, obtained from a patient treated with radiotherapy plus ipilimumab. The sequence was obtained from a human donor with non-small cell lung cancer who had stable disease on radiotherapy plus ipilimumab. V gene TRBV5-5 combines with J gene TRBJ1-1, with D uncertain. The CDR3: CASSWADTEAFF. The CDR3 DNA reads as TGTGCCAGCAGCTGGGCGGACACTGAAGCTTTCTTT. Full variable domain (outside the CDR3, taken from reference TRBV5-5 and TRBJ1-1): DAGVTQSPTHLIKTRGQQVTLRCSPISGHKSVSWYQQVLGQGPQFIFQYYEKEERGRGNFPDRFSARQFPNYSSELNVNALLLGDSALYLCASSWADTEAFFGQGTRLTVV.